Presented here are 17 T cell receptor beta chains from one specimen sequenced in a study of blood T cell repertoires in COVID-19. Using immunoSEQ multiplex PCR, the repertoire was profiled, and TCRdb retains in-frame clones only, with some absent. The sample includes about 59,000 clones, roughly 87% of them seen just once. Material for sequencing was peripheral blood. The receptors here all came from an older man in a cohort sampled during active COVID-19.

The rearrangement joins TRBV24-1 to TRBJ1-2; D might be TRBD1 (6 bases). There are 15 residues in the CDR3. V lost 2 bases to trimming and J lost 8 bases, with 17 bases between them. The germline V gene encodes CDR1 KGHDR and CDR2 SFDVKD. CDR3 DNA sequence: TGTGCCACCAGTGATTCCCGACAGGTAGCCAGCGGCTACACCTTC. Protein sequence: CATSDSRQVASGYTF.

This clone was seen a few times. The chain is built from TRBV18 and TRBJ2-5, with 11 positions matching TRBD1. The junction had 4 bases not matched to a gene; V was cut back by 0 bases and J by 4 bases. Germline CDR1 is KGHSH and CDR2 is LQKENI. This CDR3 is 16 amino acids long. DNA for the CDR3: TGTGCCAGCTCACCACCGGTCGGGACAGGGGGAGAGACCCAGTACTTC. As protein: CASSPPVGTGGETQYF.

This clone came up once. The V gene is TRBV18, the J gene TRBJ2-3; D unclear. CDR1 is KGHSH and CDR2 is LQKENI in the germline V gene. This CDR3 has 14 residues. The V gene lost 3 bases and the J gene lost 2 bases, with 9 bases spanning the gap. The CDR3 bases are TGTGCCAGCTCACCGGCCTTCCCCACAGATACGCAGTATTTT. Residues: CASSPAFPTDTQYF.

This sequence joins TRBV2 and TRBJ1-4; D gene ambiguous. The V and J ends lost 1 base and 0 bases respectively, with 6 bases between them. The CDR3 runs 15 residues. Germline V gene data show CDR1 as SNHLY and CDR2 as FYNNEI. The CDR3 DNA follows: TGTGCCAGCAGTGAAGGGACTGCAACTAATGAAAAACTGTTTTTT. Its protein is CASSEGTATNEKLFF.

This clone has just a few counts. The chain uses TRBV4-1 and TRBJ1-6; D gene unclear. Looked up from germline, CDR1 is MGHRA and CDR2 is YSYEKL. V gave up 0 bases and J gave up 10 bases, with 7 bases separating them. The CDR3 runs 13 residues. The CDR3 protein is CASSQDYLSPLHF. The DNA for the CDR3 is TGCGCCAGCAGCCAAGACTACCTCTCACCCCTCCACTTT.

This chain links TRBV30 with TRBJ1-4; 7 nucleotides agree with TRBD1. The V gene's germline CDR1 is GTSNPN and CDR2 SVGIG (reference sequence). Trimming removed 4 bases from V and 8 bases from J; junction bases left unmatched: 10. This CDR3 is built from 14 residues. The CDR3 DNA reads TGTGCCTGGAAAGTCGAAAGGGGGCACGAAAAACTGTTTTTT. Its protein is CAWKVERGHEKLFF. Full variable domain (missing parts from reference TRBV30 and TRBJ1-4): SQTIHQWPATLVQPVGSPLSLECTVEGTSNPNLYWYRQAAGRGLQLLFYSVGIGQISSEVPQNLSASRPQDRQFILSSKKLLLSDSGFYLCAWKVERGHEKLFFGSGTQLSVL.

The chain has TRBV5-6 and TRBJ1-1; D uncertain. V was trimmed by 7 bases and J by 2 bases, leaving 12 bases between them. CDR1 and CDR2 from the germline V gene are SGHDT and YYEEEE. This CDR3 has 13 residues. For the CDR3, the DNA is TGTGCCAGCCATTGGTCTATTAACACTGAAGCTTTCTTT. This sequence encodes CASHWSINTEAFF.

The chain recombines TRBV21-1 with TRBJ2-3; TRBD2 is the table's D call and was not checked against the DNA. TRBV21-1 is a pseudogene locus. The CDR3 covers 20 residues. The DNA for the CDR3 is TGTGCCAGCAGCAAAGTGGGTTTTATCCGACTAGCGGGAGGCAGAGATACGCAGTATTTT. This encodes CASSKVGFIRLAGGRDTQYF.

This clone has only one observation. The chain employs TRBV18 and TRBJ2-1, with TRBD2 as a possible D gene (6 bases). Germline V gene lookup returns CDR1 KGHSH and CDR2 LQKENI. Trimming took off 3 bases at V and 5 bases at J, with 8 bases between the two ends. The length of the CDR3 is 13 residues. CDR3 nucleotide sequence: TGTGCCAGCTCACCCCCGGGGGACAATGAGCAGTTCTTC. Amino acids: CASSPPGDNEQFF.

The CDR3, as DNA: TGTGCCAGTTTAAAAGGGACAGGGTATGCGGCTAATGAAAAACTGTTTTTT. Residues: CASLKGTGYAANEKLFF. The chain employs TRBV19 and TRBJ1-4; 9 bases are shared with TRBD1. V shed 8 bases and J 3 bases; nucleotides not matched to a gene: 13. CDR1 and CDR2 (germline): LNHDA, SQIVND (reference sequence). The CDR3 has 17 amino acids.

This clone is categorized as medium-sized. The V gene is TRBV5-1, the J gene TRBJ1-6; 9 bases agree with TRBD1. Germline loops: CDR1 SGHRS, CDR2 YFSETQ. The CDR3 extends over 15 amino acids. J gave up 5 bases and V 4 bases, and 4 bases lay outside the gene matches. CDR3 in DNA: TGCGCCAGCAGCCTGGACAGGGGAGATAATTCACCCCTCCACTTT. This translates into CASSLDRGDNSPLHF.

This rearrangement joins TRBV5-4 to TRBJ1-3, with 9 bases lining up with TRBD1. The V and J ends lost 7 bases and 0 bases, in that order; junction bases with no gene match: 5. Germline V lookup: CDR1 SGHNT, CDR2 YYREEE (reference sequence). The CDR3 runs 15 residues. CDR3 sequence (DNA): TGTGCCAGCGCCGGACAGGGGACCTCTGGAAACACCATATATTTT. Its protein is CASAGQGTSGNTIYF.

The CDR3 spells CASSLSSVPNYGYTF. The DNA for the CDR3 is TGTGCCAGCAGTTTATCTTCGGTCCCTAACTATGGCTACACCTTC. The chain employs TRBV27 and TRBJ1-2, with D unclear. The germline V gene has CDR1 MNHEY and CDR2 SMNVEV (reference sequence). V was clipped by 0 bases and J by 0 bases, with 8 bases between them. The CDR3 is 15 residues long.

The chain employs TRBV28 and TRBJ2-7, with 9 bases identical to TRBD1. CDR1 MDHEN and CDR2 SYDVKM come from the germline V gene. The CDR3 is 16 residues long. Unmatched junction bases numbered 9, after V lost 3 bases and J lost 3 bases. This CDR3 reads CASSFLPGQGNYEQYF. CDR3 DNA: TGTGCCAGCAGTTTCTTACCTGGACAGGGGAACTACGAGCAGTACTTC.

This chain joins TRBV19 and TRBJ1-1, with D maybe TRBD1 (6 bases). Germline V lookup: CDR1 LNHDA, CDR2 SQIVND (reference sequence). CDR3 size: 16 residues. V gave up 7 bases and J gave up 0 bases, with 18 bases separating them. CDR3 coding DNA: TGTGCCAGTACCAAATCCCCCGGGACACTGAACACTGAAGCTTTCTTT. This encodes CASTKSPGTLNTEAFF.

In nucleotides, the CDR3 is TGTGCCAGCAGCAACAGACAGGGGAAGATAGTAGCTTTCTTT. It is translated as CASSNRQGKIVAFF. The chain carries TRBV9 and TRBJ1-1, with TRBD1 matching over 8 bases. V was pared by 4 bases and J by 10 bases, with 12 bases of the junction left unmatched. The CDR3 is 14 amino acids. From germline, CDR1 is SGDLS and CDR2 YYNGEE.

The chain carries TRBV6-5 and TRBJ1-1; TRBD1 matches 7 bases. The germline gives CDR1 MNHEY, CDR2 SVGAGI. The CDR3 contains 15 residues. The ends lost 3 bases at V and 0 bases at J; junction bases unmatched: 4. CDR3 amino acids: CASSYQTGLNTEAFF. CDR3 coding DNA: TGTGCCAGCAGTTATCAGACAGGGTTGAACACTGAAGCTTTCTTT.